This T cell receptor (beta chain) was identified during a study of T cell responses to AZD1222 COVID-19 vaccine. The CDR3 covers 14 residues. Germline V gives CDR1 SEHNR, CDR2 FQNEAQ (reference sequence). The J segment lost 4 bases and the V segment lost 3 bases, leaving 2 bases of the junction unmatched. Here immunoSEQ multiplex PCR was the method, and the copy in TCRdb shows in-frame clones only, minus some. The table has roughly 120,000 clones, 88% seen once. The sequenced sample was peripheral blood, obtained on day 0 of MenACWY control vaccination. The receptor was derived from an adult in good health. The gene calls are TRBV7-9 and TRBJ1-4; 7 bases are shared with TRBD1. The CDR3 DNA follows: TGTGCCAGCAGCTTGGACAGGCTTAATGAAAAACTGTTTTTT. Translated: CASSLDRLNEKLFF.